This TCR beta chain was obtained from a study of shared clonotypes between healthy human individuals. TCRdb's copy holds only in-frame clones and misses some; the assay was immunoSEQ multiplex PCR. The sample has 1.5 million to 2.5 million clones, over 85% seen once. Terminally differentiated effector memory CD45RA+ cells were excluded by CCR7 positive selection of CD45RO-negative cells. The donors were all Caucasian adults (living in Nashville, Tennessee). V was trimmed by 2 bases and J by 3 bases, leaving 5 bases between them. CDR3 size: 12 residues. Germline values: CDR1 MDHEN, CDR2 SYDVKM. The table lists this clone with a count of one.

This clonotype was obtained from a man between 18 and 35 years old in good health. The chain uses TRBV28 and TRBJ2-7; no definite D call. The sequenced material came from naive CD8+ T cells sorted from blood. CDR3 region: CASSLSIYEQYF. The CDR3 nucleotides read TGTGCCAGCAGTTTAAGTATCTACGAGCAGTACTTC.